This T cell receptor (beta chain) stems from a study of blood T cell repertoires in COVID-19. Study context: COVID-19 samples from acute and convalescent phases originated in the United States, Italy and Spain. PBMCs, B-cell-depleted T cells, or T cells provided the cDNA or gDNA that made up the material.

Original processing notes: It was from reference gene primer amplification that nucleated cell counts were estimated. The assay was immunoSEQ multiplex PCR, and TCRdb's table has in-frame clones only and misses some. V and J calls and clone size are those listed in that table; D and trimming were worked out from the DNA. The data hold hundreds of thousands of clones, with about four fifths observed a single time. V was pared by 2 bases and J by 0 bases, with 4 bases of the junction left unmatched. The CDR3 is 16 amino acids. From germline, CDR1 is MDHEN and CDR2 SYDVKM. Sequencing used peripheral blood. The receptor was derived from a middle-aged woman with active or convalescent COVID-19. The chain is built from TRBV28 and TRBJ1-1; 9 nucleotides line up with TRBD1. The CDR3 loop reads CASSLRQGVMNTEAFF. Written as DNA, the CDR3 is TGTGCCAGCAGTTTAAGACAGGGGGTTATGAACACTGAAGCTTTCTTT.